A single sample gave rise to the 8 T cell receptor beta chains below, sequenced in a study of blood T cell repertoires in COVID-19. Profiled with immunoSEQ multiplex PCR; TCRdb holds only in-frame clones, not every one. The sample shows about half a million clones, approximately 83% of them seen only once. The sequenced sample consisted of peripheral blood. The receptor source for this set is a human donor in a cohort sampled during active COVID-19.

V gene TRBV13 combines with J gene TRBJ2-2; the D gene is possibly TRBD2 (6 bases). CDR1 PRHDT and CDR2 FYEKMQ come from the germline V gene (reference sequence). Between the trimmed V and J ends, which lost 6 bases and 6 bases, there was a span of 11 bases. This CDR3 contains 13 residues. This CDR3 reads CASSRGVAGELFF. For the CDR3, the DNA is TGTGCCAGCAGTCGCGGGGTGGCCGGGGAGCTGTTTTTT.

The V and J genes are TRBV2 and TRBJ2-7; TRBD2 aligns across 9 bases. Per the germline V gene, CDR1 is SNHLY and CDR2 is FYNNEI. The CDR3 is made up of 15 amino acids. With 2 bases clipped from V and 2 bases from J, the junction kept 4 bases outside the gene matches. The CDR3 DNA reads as TGTGCCAGCAGTGAACCGGGCGGGAGGGCCTACGAGCAGTACTTC. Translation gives CASSEPGGRAYEQYF. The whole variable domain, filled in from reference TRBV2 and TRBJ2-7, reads EPEVTQTPSHQVTQMGQEVILRCVPISNHLYFYWYRQILGQKVEFLVSFYNNEISEKSEIFDDQFSVERPDGSNFTLKIRSTKLEDSAMYFCASSEPGGRAYEQYFGPGTRLTVT.

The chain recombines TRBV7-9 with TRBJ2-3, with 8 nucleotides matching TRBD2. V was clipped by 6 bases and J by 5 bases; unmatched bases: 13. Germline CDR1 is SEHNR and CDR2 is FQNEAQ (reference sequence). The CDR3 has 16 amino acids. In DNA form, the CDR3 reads TGTGCCAGCAGTCAACCTAGGGCGGGAGGTCAAGATACGCAGTATTTT. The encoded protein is CASSQPRAGGQDTQYF.

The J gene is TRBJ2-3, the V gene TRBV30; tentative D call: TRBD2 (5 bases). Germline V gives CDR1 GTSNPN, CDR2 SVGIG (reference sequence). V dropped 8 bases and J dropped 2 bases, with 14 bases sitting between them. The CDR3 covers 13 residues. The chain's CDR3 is CAAKAGSTDTQYF. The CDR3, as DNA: TGTGCCGCAAAGGCGGGTTCCACAGATACGCAGTATTTT. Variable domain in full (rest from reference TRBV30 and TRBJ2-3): SQTIHQWPATLVQPVGSPLSLECTVEGTSNPNLYWYRQAAGRGLQLLFYSVGIGQISSEVPQNLSASRPQDRQFILSSKKLLLSDSGFYLCAAKAGSTDTQYFGPGTRLTVL.

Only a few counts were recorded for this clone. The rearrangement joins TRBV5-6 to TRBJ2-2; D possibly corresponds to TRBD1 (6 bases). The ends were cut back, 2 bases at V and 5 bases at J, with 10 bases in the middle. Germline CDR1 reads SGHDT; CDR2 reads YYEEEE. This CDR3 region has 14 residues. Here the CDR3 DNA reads TGTGCCAGCAGCTTCAGGGGCCGGACCGGGGAGCTGTTTTTT. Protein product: CASSFRGRTGELFF.

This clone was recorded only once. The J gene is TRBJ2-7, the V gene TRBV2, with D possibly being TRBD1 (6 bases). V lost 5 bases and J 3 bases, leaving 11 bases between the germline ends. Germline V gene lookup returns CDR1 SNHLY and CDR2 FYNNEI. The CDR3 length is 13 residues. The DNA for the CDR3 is TGTGCCAGCAGTTGGGACACTATCTACGAGCAGTACTTC. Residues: CASSWDTIYEQYF.

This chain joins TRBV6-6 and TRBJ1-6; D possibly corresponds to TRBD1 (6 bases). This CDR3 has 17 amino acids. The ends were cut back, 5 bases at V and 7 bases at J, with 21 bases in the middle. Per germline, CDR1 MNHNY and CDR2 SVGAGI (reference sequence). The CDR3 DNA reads TGTGCCAGCAGTCGGGGGGGGCGGGTTGTGAGGAATTCACCCCTCCACTTT. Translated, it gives CASSRGGRVVRNSPLHF.

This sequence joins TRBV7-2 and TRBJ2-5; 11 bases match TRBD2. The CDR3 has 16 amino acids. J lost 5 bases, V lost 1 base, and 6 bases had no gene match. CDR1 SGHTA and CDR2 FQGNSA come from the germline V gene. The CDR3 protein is CASSLGLAGGLETQYF. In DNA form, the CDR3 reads TGTGCCAGCAGCTTAGGCCTAGCGGGAGGACTGGAGACCCAGTACTTC.